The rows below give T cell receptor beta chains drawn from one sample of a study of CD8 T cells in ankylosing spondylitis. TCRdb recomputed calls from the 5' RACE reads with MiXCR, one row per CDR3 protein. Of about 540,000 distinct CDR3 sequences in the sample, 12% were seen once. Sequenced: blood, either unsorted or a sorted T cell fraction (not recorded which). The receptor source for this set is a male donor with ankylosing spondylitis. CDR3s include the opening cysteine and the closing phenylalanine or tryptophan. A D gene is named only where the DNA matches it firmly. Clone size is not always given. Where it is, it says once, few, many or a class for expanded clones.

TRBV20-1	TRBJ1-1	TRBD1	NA	TGCAGTGCCAGTGGACAGGGGGGGACTGAAGCTTTCTTT	CSASGQGGTEAFF
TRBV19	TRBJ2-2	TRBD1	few	TGTGCCAGTATACAGGGGACCTACACCGGGGAGCTGTTTTTT	CASIQGTYTGELFF
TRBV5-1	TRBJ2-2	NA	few	TGCGCCAGCAGCGGGCAGGGAGCGGACACCGGGGAGCTGTTTTTT	CASSGQGADTGELFF
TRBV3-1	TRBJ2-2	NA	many	TGTGCCACCCAACAGACGAACACCGGGGAGCTGTTTTTT	CATQQTNTGELFF
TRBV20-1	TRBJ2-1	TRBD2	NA	TGCAGTGCTAGAGTAGCTAGCGGGATTTTAAAATACAATGAGCAGTTCTTC	CSARVASGILKYNEQFF
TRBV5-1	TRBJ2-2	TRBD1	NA	TGCGCCAGCAGCCCCAACAGGGGAAATACCGGGGAGCTGTTTTTT	CASSPNRGNTGELFF
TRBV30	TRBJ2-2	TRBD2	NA	TGTGCCTGGACCCCGGGACTAGCGGGATCCGGGGAGCTGTTTTTT	CAWTPGLAGSGELFF
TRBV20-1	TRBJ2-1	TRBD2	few	TGCAGTGCTAGAGGGCTAGCGGTGAGTGAGCAGTTCTTC	CSARGLAVSEQFF
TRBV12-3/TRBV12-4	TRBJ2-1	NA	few	TGTGCCAGCAGTTTGTCTACCACAAGTCTGTTCTTC	CASSLSTTSLFF
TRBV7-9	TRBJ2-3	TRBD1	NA	TGTGCCAGCACCCACGGGGACAGGTTCACAGATACGCAGTATTTT	CASTHGDRFTDTQYF
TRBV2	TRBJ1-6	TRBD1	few	TGTGCCAGCAAAAGGGACAGGGTATTTAATTCACCCCTCCACTTT	CASKRDRVFNSPLHF
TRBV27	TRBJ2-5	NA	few	TGTGCCAGCAGTTTATCGGGGCTTTTTTTGGCCCAGTACTTC	CASSLSGLFLAQYF
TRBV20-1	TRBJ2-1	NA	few	TGCAGTGCTAGATCCTTCGTGGACCTCTTC	CSARSFVDLF
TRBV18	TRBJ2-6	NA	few	TGTGCCAGCTCACCACGAACAGGCCCTTCTGGGGCCAACGTCCTGACTTTC	CASSPRTGPSGANVLTF
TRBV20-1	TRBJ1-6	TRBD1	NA	TGCAGTGCTAGAGAAAGGACAGGGTGGAATTCACCCCTCCACTTT	CSARERTGWNSPLHF
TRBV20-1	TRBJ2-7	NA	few	TGCAGTGCTAGAGATTCGGGATACGAGCAGTACTTC	CSARDSGYEQYF
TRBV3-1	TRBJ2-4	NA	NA	TGTGCCAGCAGCCGGAGCTACACGGAGAAAAACATTCAGTACTTC	CASSRSYTEKNIQYF
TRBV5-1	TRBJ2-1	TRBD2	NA	TGCGCCAGCAGCTCCATGCCGGGACTAGCGGGGCTGGCCGAGTTGGTCTTC	CASSSMPGLAGLAELVF
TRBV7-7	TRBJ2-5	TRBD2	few	TGTGCCAGCAGCTTAGCTAAGCGGGGAGGCCCACAAGAGACCCAGTACTTC	CASSLAKRGGPQETQYF
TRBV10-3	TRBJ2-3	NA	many	TGTGCCATCAGTGAGTCCGGGACGGACCTCACAGATACGCAGTATTTT	CAISESGTDLTDTQYF
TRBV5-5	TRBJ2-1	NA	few	TGTGCCAGCAGCTTGGGAGCGCGCGGGACGGTGACCTACAATGAGCAGTTCTTC	CASSLGARGTVTYNEQFF
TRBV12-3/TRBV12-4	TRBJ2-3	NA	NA	TGTGCCAGCAGTTTGGCCTATAACCAGTATTTT	CASSLAYNQYF
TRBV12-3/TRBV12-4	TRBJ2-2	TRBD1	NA	TGTGCCAGCAGTCCGGGACAGTCGAACACCGGGGAGCTGTTTTTT	CASSPGQSNTGELFF
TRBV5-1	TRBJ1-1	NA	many	TGTGCCAGCAGTGGGGGGGGGAACACTGAAGCTTTCTTT	CASSGGGNTEAFF
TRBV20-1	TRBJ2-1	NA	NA	TGCAGTGCTACCCTCTGGAGGGAAGGAGAGCAGTTCTTC	CSATLWREGEQFF
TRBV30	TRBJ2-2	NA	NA	TGTGCCTGTTCAGCACAAGGGGCCGGGGAGCTGTTTTTT	CACSAQGAGELFF
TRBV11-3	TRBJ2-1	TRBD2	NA	TGTGCCAGCAGCGCGACTAGCGGTAACGACAATGAGCAGTTCTTC	CASSATSGNDNEQFF
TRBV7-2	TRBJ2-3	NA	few	TGTGCCAGCAGCAGGCAGACTGATACGCAGTATTTT	CASSRQTDTQYF
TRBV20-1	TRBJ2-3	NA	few	TGCAGTGCTTTCCGACGGGACACAGATACGCAGTATTTT	CSAFRRDTDTQYF
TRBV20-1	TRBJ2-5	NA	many	TGCAGTGCTCTTCTGGGCAAGACCCAGTACTTC	CSALLGKTQYF
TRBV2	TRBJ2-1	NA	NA	TGTGCCAGCAGTGGTTTATTAGAGGGTGAGCAGTTCTTC	CASSGLLEGEQFF
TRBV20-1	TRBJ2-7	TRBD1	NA	TGCAGTGCTAGCGGCCGTGTCTTGCAGGGGGCGCAATTCTACGAGCAGTACTTC	CSASGRVLQGAQFYEQYF
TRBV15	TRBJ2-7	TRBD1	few	TGTGCCACCAAACCGACAGGGGGCTACGAGCAGTACTTC	CATKPTGGYEQYF
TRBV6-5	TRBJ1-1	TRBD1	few	TGTGCCAGCAGTTTGACAGGGTTGGGGAACACTGAAGCTTTCTTT	CASSLTGLGNTEAFF
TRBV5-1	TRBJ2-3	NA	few	TGCGCCAGCAGCTTGGAGCGACAGATTACAGATACGCAGTATTTT	CASSLERQITDTQYF
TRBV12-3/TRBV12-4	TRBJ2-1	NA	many	TGTGCCAGCAGCGTGGGATGGCGGGGCAATGAGCAGTTCTTC	CASSVGWRGNEQFF
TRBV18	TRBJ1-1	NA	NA	TGTGCCAGCTCACCGGATTTGGGGGGCACTGAAGCTTTCTTT	CASSPDLGGTEAFF
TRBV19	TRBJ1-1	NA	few	TGTGCCAGTAGTTCTCCCGGCTCGAACACTGAAGCTTTCTTT	CASSSPGSNTEAFF
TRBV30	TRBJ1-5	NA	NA	TGTGCCTGGAGCCAAAGGACAGCCTTAGGCAATCAGCCCCAGCATTTT	CAWSQRTALGNQPQHF
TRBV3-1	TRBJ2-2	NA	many	TGTGCCAGCAGGGTTTCGGAGACCGGGGAGCTGTTTTTT	CASRVSETGELFF
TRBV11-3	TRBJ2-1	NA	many	TGTGCCAGCACTGGCGTTTCCTACAATGAGCAGTTCTTC	CASTGVSYNEQFF
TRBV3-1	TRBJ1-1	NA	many	TGTGCCAGCAGTCAATTGGCGGACCACAAGGAAGCTTTCTTT	CASSQLADHKEAFF